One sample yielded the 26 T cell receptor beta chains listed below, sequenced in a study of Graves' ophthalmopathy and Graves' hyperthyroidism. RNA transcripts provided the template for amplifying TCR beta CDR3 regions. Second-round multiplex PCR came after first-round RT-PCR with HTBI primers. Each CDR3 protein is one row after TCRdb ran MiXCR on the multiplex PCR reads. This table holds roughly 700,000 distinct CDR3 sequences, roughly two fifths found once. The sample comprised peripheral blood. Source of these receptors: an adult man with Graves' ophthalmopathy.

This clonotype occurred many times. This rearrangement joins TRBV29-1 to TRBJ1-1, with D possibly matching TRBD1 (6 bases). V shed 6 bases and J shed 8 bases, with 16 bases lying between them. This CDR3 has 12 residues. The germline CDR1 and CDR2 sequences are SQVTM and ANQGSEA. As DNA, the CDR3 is TGCAGCGTCCAAACAGGGAGCTGGGAAGCTTTCTTT. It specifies CSVQTGSWEAFF.

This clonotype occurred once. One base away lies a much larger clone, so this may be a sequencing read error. This CDR3 reads CASSLGTWLSEKLFF. The DNA for the CDR3 is TGTGCCAGTAGTCTGGGGACATGGCTGAGCGAAAAACTGTTTTTT. The chain links TRBV19 to TRBJ1-4; D possibly corresponds to TRBD1 (6 bases). V lost 5 bases, J lost 8 bases, and 18 bases lay in between. The CDR3 loop spans 15 amino acids. Germline CDR1 and CDR2: LNHDA and SQIVND (reference sequence).

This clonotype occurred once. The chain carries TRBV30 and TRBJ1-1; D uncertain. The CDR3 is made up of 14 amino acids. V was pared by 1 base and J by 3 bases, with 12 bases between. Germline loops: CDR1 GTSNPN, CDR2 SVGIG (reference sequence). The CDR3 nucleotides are TGTGCCTGGAGTGCCAGGCTCTCGCACACTGAAGCTTTCTTT. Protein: CAWSARLSHTEAFF.

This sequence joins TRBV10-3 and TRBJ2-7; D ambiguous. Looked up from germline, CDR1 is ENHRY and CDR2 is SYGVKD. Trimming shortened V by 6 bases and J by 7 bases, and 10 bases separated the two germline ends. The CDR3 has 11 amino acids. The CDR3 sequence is CAIREPTEQYF. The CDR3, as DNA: TGTGCCATCAGGGAGCCTACAGAGCAGTACTTC.

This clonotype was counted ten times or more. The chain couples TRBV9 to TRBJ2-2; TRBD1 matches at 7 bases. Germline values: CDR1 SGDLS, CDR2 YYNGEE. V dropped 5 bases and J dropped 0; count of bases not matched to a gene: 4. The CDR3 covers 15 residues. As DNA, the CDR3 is TGTGCCAGCAGTGGGACAGAATCGAACACCGGGGAGCTGTTTTTT. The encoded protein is CASSGTESNTGELFF.

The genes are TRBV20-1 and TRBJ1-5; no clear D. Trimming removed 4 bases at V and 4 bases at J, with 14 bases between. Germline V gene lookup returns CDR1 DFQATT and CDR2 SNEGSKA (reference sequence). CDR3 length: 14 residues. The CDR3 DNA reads TGCAGTGCTAAGGAAGTACAACTGAATCAGCCCCAGCATTTT. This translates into CSAKEVQLNQPQHF.

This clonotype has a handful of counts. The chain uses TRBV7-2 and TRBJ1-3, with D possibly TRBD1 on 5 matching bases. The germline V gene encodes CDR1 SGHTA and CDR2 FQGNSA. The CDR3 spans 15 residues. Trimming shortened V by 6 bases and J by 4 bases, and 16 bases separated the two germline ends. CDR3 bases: TGTGCCAGCAGTCTACGCCAGGGTTCCGGAAACACCATATATTTT. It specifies CASSLRQGSGNTIYF.

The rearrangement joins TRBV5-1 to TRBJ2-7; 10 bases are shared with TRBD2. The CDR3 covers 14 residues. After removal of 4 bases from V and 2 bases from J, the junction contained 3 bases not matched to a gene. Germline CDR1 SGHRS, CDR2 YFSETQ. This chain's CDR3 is CASSPAGGTYEQYF. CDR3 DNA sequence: TGCGCCAGCAGCCCAGCGGGAGGGACCTACGAGCAGTACTTC.

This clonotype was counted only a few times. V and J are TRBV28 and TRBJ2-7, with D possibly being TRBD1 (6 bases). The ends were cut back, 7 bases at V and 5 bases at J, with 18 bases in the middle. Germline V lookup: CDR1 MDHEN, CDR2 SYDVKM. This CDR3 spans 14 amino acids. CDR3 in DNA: TGTGCCAGCACTCTAGGAGGACAGAGGCACGAGCAGTACTTC. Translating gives CASTLGGQRHEQYF.

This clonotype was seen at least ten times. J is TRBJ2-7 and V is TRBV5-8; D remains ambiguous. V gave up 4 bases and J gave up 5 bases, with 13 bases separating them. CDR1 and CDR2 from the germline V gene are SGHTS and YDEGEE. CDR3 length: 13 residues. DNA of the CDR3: TGTGCCAGCAGCACCGGACCCCTGAACGAGCAGTACTTC. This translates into CASSTGPLNEQYF.

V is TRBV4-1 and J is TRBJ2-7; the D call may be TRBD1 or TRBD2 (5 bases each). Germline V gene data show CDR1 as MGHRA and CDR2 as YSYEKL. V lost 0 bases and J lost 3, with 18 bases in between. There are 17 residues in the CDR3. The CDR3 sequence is CASSQEMRPGPSYEQYF. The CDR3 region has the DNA TGCGCCAGCAGCCAAGAAATGCGACCGGGACCGAGCTACGAGCAGTACTTC.

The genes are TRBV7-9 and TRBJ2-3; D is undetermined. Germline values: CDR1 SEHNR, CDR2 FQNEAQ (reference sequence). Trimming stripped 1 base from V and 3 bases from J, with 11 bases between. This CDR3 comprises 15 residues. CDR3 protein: CASSLDSHRTDTQYF. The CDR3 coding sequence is TGTGCCAGCAGCTTAGACTCCCACCGGACAGATACGCAGTATTTT.

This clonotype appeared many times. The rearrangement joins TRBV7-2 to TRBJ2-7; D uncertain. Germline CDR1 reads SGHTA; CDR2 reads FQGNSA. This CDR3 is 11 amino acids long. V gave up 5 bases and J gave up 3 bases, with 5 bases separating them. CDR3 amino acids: CASSHSYEQYF. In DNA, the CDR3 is TGTGCCAGCAGCCACAGCTACGAGCAGTACTTC.

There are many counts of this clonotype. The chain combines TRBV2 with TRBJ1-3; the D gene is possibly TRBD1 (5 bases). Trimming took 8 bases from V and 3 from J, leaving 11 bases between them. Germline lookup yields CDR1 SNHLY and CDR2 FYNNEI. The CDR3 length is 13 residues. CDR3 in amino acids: CASFGTLGNTIYF. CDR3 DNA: TGTGCCAGCTTCGGGACGCTTGGAAACACCATATATTTT.

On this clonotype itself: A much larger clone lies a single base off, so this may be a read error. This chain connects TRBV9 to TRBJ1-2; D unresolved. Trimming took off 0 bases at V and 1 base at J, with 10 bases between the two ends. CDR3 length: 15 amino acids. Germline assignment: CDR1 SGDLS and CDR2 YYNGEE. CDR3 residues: CASSVDPENNYGYTF. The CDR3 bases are TGTGCCAGCAGCGTAGATCCGGAGAATAACTATGGCTACACCTTC.

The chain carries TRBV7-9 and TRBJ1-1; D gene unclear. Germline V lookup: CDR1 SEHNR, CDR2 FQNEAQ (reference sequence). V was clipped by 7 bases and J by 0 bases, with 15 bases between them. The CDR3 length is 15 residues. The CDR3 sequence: CASNTPEKMNTEAFF. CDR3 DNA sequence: TGTGCCAGCAATACCCCCGAAAAGATGAACACTGAAGCTTTCTTT. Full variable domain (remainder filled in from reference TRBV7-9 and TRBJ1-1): DTGVSQNPRHKITKRGQNVTFRCDPISEHNRLYWYRQTLGQGPEFLTYFQNEAQLEKSRLLSDRFSAERPKGSFSTLEIQRTEQGDSAMYLCASNTPEKMNTEAFFGQGTRLTVV.

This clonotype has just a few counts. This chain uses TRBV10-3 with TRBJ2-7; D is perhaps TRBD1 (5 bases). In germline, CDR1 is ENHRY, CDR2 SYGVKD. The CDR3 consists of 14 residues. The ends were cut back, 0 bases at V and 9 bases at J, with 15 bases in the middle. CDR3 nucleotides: TGTGCCATCAGTGAGTCTCTCCTTGGGGCAGGGCAGTACTTC. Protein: CAISESLLGAGQYF.

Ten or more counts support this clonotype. CDR3 sequence: CASSLRGRSYGYTF. In nucleotides, the CDR3 is TGTGCCAGCAGTTTAAGGGGGCGATCCTATGGCTACACCTTC. This chain uses TRBV12-3 or TRBV12-4 with TRBJ1-2, with 7 nucleotides matching TRBD1. This CDR3 spans 14 amino acids. The ends lost 2 bases at V and 4 bases at J; junction bases unmatched: 4.

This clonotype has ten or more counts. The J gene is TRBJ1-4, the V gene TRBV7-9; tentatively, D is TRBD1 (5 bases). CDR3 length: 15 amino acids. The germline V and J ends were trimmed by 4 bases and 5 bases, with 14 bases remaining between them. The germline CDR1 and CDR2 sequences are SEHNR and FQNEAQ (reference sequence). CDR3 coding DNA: TGTGCCAGCAGCTCCGCCGGGACGGTGAATGAAAAACTGTTTTTT. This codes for CASSSAGTVNEKLFF.

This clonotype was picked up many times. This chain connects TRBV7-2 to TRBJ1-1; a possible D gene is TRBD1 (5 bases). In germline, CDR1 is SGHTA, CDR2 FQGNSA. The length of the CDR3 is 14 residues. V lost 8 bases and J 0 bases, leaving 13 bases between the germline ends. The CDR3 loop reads CASANSGVNTEAFF. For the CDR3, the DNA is TGTGCCAGCGCTAACTCGGGGGTGAACACTGAAGCTTTCTTT.

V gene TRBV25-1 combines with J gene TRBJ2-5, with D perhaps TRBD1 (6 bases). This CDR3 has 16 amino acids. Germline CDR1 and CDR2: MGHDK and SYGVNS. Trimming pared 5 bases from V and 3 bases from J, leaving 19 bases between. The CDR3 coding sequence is TGTGCCAGCAGTCGAAGTGGGGGCGGGTCGGAAGAGACCCAGTACTTC. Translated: CASSRSGGGSEETQYF.

This CDR3 is CASSLESGGPLNEQFF. In DNA form, the CDR3 reads TGTGCCAGCAGCTTAGAATCGGGAGGGCCTCTCAATGAGCAGTTCTTC. The chain has TRBV11-2 and TRBJ2-5; 8 bases align to TRBD2. The end of the DNA aligns better with TRBJ2-1, so the J call may be wrong. The germline V gene encodes CDR1 SGHAT and CDR2 FQNNGV. The CDR3 runs to 16 residues.

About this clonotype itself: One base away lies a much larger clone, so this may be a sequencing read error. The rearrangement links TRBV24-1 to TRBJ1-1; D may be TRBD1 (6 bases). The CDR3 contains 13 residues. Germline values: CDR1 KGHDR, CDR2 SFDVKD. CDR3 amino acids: CATREGVNTEASF. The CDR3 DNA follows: TGTGCCACCAGGGAGGGGGTAAACACTGAAGCTTCCTTT.

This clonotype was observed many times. For the CDR3, the DNA is TGCAGTGCTAGGCACGGATTTAATTCACCCCTCCACTTT. Its protein is CSARHGFNSPLHF. V is TRBV20-1 and J is TRBJ1-6; D unclear. The V gene's germline CDR1 is DFQATT and CDR2 SNEGSKA (reference sequence). V was pared by 3 bases and J by 6 bases, with 9 bases between. The CDR3 consists of 13 residues.

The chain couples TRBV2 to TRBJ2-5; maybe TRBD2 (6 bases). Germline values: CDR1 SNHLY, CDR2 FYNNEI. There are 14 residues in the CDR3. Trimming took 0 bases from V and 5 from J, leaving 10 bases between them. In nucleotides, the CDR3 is TGTGCCAGCAGTGAAGCGGGGAGCGGGGAGACCCAGTACTTC. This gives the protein CASSEAGSGETQYF.

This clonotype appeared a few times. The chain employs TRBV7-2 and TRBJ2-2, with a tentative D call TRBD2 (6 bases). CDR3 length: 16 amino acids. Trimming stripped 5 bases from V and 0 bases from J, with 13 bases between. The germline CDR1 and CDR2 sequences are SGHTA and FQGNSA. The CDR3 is CASSPRLGANTGELFF. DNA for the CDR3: TGTGCCAGCAGCCCTAGACTAGGGGCGAACACCGGGGAGCTGTTTTTT. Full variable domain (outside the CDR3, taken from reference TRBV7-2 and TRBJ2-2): GAGVSQSPSNKVTEKGKDVELRCDPISGHTALYWYRQSLGQGLEFLIYFQGNSAPDKSGLPSDRFSAERTGGSVSTLTIQRTQQEDSAVYLCASSPRLGANTGELFFGEGSRLTVL.